This TCR beta chain was sequenced during a study of CD8 T cells in ankylosing spondylitis. Broader study findings: Blood from ankylosing spondylitis patients appeared to carry a characteristic roughly eight-variant TCR beta motif.

Germline V lookup: CDR1 SGHVS, CDR2 FQNEAQ. Trimming removed 3 bases from V and 6 bases from J, with 12 bases in between. CDR3 size: 14 residues. TCRdb reanalysed the 5' RACE reads using MiXCR and keeps one entry per CDR3 protein. The data contain about 360,000 distinct CDR3 sequences, approximately 20% of them seen just once; the ten biggest clones take up about 12%. This clonotype came up a few times. What it binds is unknown. Specimen: blood, either unsorted or a sorted T cell fraction (not recorded which). The rearrangement joins TRBV7-8 to TRBJ2-1, with D tentatively TRBD1 or TRBD2 (6 bases each). The sequence derives from a male donor with ankylosing spondylitis or in good health (not recorded which). For the CDR3, the DNA is TGTGCCAGCAGCTTTCTACAGGGAGGCAATGAGCAGTTCTTC. Protein: CASSFLQGGNEQFF.